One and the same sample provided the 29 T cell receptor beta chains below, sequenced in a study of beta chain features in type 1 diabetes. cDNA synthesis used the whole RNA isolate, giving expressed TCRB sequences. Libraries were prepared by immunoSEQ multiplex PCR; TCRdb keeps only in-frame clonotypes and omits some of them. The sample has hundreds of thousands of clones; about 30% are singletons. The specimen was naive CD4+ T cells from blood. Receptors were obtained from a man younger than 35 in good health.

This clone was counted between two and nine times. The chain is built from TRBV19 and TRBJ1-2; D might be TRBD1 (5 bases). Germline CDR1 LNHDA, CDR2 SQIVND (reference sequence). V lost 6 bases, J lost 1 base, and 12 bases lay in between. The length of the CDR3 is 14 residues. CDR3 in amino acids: CASSARDLNYGYTF. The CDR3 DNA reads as TGTGCCAGTAGCGCCCGGGACCTTAACTATGGCTACACCTTC.

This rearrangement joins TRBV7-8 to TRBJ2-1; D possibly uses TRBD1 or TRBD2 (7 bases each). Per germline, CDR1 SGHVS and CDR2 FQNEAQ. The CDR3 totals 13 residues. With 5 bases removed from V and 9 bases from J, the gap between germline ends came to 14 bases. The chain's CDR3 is CASSSGTEGEQFF. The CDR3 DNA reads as TGTGCCAGCAGCAGCGGGACAGAGGGTGAGCAGTTCTTC.

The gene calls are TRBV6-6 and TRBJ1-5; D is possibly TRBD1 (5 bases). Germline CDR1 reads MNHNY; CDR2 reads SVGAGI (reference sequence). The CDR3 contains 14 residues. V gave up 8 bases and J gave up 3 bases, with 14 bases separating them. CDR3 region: CASGAGLINQPQHF. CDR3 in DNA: TGTGCCAGCGGAGCGGGACTGATCAATCAGCCCCAGCATTTT.

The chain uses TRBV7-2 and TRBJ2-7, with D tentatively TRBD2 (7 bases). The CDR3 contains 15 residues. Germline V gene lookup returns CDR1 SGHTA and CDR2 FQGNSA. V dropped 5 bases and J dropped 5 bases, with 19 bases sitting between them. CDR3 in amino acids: CASSRRGRRVDEQYF. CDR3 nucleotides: TGTGCCAGCAGCAGGCGGGGGCGAAGAGTCGACGAGCAGTACTTC.

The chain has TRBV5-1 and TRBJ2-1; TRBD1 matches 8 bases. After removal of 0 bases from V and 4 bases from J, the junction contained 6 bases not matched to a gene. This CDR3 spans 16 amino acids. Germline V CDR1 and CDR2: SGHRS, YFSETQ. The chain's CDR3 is CASSLGPGQVYNEQFF. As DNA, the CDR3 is TGCGCCAGCAGCTTGGGACCGGGACAGGTGTACAATGAGCAGTTCTTC. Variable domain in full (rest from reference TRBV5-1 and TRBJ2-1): KAGVTQTPRYLIKTRGQQVTLSCSPISGHRSVSWYQQTPGQGLQFLFEYFSETQRNKGNFPGRFSGRQFSNSRSEMNVSTLELGDSALYLCASSLGPGQVYNEQFFGPGTRLTVL.

The CDR3 loop reads CASSLAGTSGPYEQYF. CDR3 nucleotide sequence: TGTGCCAGCAGCTTAGCCGGGACTAGCGGCCCCTACGAGCAGTACTTC. The rearrangement links TRBV7-2 to TRBJ2-7, with 11 bases lining up with TRBD2. There are 16 residues in the CDR3. Germline CDR1 reads SGHTA; CDR2 reads FQGNSA. Trimming removed 0 bases from V and 2 bases from J; junction bases left unmatched: 3.

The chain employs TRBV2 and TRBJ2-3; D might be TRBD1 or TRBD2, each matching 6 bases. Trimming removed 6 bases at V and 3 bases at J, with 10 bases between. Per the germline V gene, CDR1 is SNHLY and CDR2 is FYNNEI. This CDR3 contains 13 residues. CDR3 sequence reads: CASRPGATDTQYF. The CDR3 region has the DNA TGTGCCAGCAGGCCGGGGGCTACAGATACGCAGTATTTT. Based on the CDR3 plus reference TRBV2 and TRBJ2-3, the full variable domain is EPEVTQTPSHQVTQMGQEVILRCVPISNHLYFYWYRQILGQKVEFLVSFYNNEISEKSEIFDDQFSVERPDGSNFTLKIRSTKLEDSAMYFCASRPGATDTQYFGPGTRLTVL.

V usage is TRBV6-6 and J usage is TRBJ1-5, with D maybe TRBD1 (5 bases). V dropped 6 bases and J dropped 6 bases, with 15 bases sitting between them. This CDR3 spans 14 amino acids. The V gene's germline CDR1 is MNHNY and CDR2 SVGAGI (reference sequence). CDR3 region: CASRSAGRGQPQHF. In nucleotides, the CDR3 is TGTGCCAGCAGGTCGGCAGGGAGGGGTCAGCCCCAGCATTTT.

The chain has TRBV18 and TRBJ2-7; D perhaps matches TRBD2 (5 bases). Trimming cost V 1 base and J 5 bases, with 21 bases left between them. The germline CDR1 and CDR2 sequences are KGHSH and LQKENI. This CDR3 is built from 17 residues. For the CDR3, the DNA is TGTGCCAGCTCACCACTTGGCGGACTCGGAAGCATTAACGAGCAGTACTTC. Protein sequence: CASSPLGGLGSINEQYF. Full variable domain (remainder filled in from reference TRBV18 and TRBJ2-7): NAGVMQNPRHLVRRRGQEARLRCSPMKGHSHVYWYRQLPEEGLKFMVYLQKENIIDESGMPKERFSAEFPKEGPSILRIQQVVRGDSAAYFCASSPLGGLGSINEQYFGPGTRLTVT.

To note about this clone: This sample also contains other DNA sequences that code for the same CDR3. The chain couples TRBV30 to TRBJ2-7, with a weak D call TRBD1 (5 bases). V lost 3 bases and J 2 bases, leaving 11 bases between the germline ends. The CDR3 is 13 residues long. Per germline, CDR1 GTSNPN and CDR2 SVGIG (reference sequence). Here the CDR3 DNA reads TGTGCCTGGAGCTTGGGCAGGGCCTACGAGCAGTACTTC. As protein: CAWSLGRAYEQYF.

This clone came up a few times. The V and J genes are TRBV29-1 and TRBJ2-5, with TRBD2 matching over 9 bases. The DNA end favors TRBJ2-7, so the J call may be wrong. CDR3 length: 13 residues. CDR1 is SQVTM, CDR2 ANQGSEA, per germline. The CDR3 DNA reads TGCAGCGTTAGCGGGAGGCATTCCTACGAGCAGTACTTC. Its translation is CSVSGRHSYEQYF.

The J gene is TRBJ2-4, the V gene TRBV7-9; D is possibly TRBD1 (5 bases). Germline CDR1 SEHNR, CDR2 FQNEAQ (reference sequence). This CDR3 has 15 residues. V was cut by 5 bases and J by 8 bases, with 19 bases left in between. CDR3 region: CASSPLRQLGYIQYF. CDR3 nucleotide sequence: TGTGCCAGCAGCCCCCTCCGACAGCTGGGCTACATTCAGTACTTC.

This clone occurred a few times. CDR3 DNA sequence: TGTGCCAGCAGGATTTCAGGCCAGGAGACCCAGTACTTC. Protein product: CASRISGQETQYF. The chain joins TRBV6-1 to TRBJ2-5; D remains unclear. Trimming removed 6 bases at V and 5 bases at J, with 13 bases between. The CDR3 has 13 amino acids. Germline CDR1 MNHNS, CDR2 SASEGT.

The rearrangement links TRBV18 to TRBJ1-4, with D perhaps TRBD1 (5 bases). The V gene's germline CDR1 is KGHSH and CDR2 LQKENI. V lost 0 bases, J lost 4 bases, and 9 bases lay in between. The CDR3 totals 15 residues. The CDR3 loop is CASSPPGVLNEKLFF. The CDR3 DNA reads TGTGCCAGCTCACCACCGGGGGTCCTTAATGAAAAACTGTTTTTT. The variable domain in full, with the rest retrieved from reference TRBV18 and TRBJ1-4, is NAGVMQNPRHLVRRRGQEARLRCSPMKGHSHVYWYRQLPEEGLKFMVYLQKENIIDESGMPKERFSAEFPKEGPSILRIQQVVRGDSAAYFCASSPPGVLNEKLFFGSGTQLSVL.

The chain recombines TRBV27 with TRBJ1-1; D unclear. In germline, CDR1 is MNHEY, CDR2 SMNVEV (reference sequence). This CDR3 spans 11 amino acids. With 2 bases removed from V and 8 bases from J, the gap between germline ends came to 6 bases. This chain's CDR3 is CASSLDREAFF. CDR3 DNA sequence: TGTGCCAGCAGTTTAGACCGAGAAGCTTTCTTT.

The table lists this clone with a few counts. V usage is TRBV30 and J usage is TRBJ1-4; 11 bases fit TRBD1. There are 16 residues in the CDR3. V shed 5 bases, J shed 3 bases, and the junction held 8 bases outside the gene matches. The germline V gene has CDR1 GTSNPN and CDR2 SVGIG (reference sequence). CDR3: CAWSRDRGAANEKLFF. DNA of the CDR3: TGTGCCTGGTCGAGGGACAGGGGGGCGGCTAATGAAAAACTGTTTTTT.

This CDR3 is CASSLPRTGLSYNEQFF. CDR3 DNA sequence: TGTGCCAGCAGTTTACCCCGGACAGGACTATCCTACAATGAGCAGTTCTTC. The chain employs TRBV28 and TRBJ2-1, with D perhaps TRBD1 (7 bases). CDR1 is MDHEN, CDR2 SYDVKM, per germline. The V end was cut by 2 bases, the J end by 1 base, with 15 bases between. The CDR3 runs 17 residues.

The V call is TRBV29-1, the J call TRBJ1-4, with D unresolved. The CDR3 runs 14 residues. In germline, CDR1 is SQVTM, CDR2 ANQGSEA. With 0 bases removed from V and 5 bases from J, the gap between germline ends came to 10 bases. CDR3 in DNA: TGCAGCGTTGAAGACAACGGGGTAAATGAAAAACTGTTTTTT. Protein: CSVEDNGVNEKLFF. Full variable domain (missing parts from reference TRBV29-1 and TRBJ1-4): SAVISQKPSRDICQRGTSLTIQCQVDSQVTMMFWYRQQPGQSLTLIATANQGSEATYESGFVIDKFPISRPNLTFSTLTVSNMSPEDSSIYLCSVEDNGVNEKLFFGSGTQLSVL.

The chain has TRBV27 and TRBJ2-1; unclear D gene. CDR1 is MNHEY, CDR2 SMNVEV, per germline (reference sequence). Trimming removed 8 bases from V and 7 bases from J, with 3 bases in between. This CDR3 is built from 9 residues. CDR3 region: CASLNEQFF. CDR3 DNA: TGTGCCAGCCTAAATGAGCAGTTCTTC.

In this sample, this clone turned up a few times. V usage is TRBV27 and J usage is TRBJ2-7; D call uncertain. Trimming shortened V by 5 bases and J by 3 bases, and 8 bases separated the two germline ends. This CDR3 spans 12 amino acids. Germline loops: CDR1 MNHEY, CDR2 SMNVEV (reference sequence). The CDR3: CASSPLFYEQYF. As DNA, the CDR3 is TGTGCCAGCAGTCCCCTATTCTACGAGCAGTACTTC.

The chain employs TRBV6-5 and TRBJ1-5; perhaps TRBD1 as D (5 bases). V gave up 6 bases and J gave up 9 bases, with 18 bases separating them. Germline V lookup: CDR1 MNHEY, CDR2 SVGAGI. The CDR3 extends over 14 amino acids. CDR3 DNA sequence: TGTGCCAGCAGCCGGGACGGAGTTGGTAGGCCCCAGCATTTT. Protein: CASSRDGVGRPQHF.

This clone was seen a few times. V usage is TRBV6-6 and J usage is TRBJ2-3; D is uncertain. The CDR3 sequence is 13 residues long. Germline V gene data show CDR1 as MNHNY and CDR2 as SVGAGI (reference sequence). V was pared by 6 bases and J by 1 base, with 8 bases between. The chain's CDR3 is CASRESRTDTQYF. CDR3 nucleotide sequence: TGTGCCAGCAGGGAATCGCGCACAGATACGCAGTATTTT.

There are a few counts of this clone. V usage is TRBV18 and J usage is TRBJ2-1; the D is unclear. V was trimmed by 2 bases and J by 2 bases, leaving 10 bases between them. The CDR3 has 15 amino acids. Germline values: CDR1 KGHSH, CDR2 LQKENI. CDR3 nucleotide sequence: TGTGCCAGCTCACCAATGGGTATCCCCTACAATGAGCAGTTCTTC. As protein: CASSPMGIPYNEQFF.

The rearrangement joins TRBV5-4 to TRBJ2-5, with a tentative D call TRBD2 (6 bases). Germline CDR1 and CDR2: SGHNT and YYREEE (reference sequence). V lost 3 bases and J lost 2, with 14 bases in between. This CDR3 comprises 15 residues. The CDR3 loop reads CASSWDLALQETQYF. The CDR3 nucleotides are TGTGCCAGCAGCTGGGACTTGGCGTTACAAGAGACCCAGTACTTC.

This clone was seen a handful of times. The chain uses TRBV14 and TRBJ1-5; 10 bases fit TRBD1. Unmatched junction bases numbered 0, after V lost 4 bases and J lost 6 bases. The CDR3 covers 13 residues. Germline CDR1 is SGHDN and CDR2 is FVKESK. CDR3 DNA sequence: TGTGCCAGCAGCCGGACAGGGGGTCAGCCCCAGCATTTT. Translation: CASSRTGGQPQHF. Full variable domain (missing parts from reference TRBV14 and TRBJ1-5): EAGVTQFPSHSVIEKGQTVTLRCDPISGHDNLYWYRRVMGKEIKFLLHFVKESKQDESGMPNNRFLAERTGGTYSTLKVQPAELEDSGVYFCASSRTGGQPQHFGDGTRLSIL.

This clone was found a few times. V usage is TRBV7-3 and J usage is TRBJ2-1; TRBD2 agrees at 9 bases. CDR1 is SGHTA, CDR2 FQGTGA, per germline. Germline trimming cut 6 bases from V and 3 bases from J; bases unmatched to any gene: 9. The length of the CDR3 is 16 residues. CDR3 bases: TGTGCCAGCAGTTCCCTCGGGACTAGCAGCTACAATGAGCAGTTCTTC. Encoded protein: CASSSLGTSSYNEQFF.

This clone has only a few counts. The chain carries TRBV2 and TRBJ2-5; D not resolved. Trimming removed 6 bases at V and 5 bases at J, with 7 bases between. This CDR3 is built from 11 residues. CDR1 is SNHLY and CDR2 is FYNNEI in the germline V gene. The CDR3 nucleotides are TGTGCCAGCAGGTCATTTGAGACCCAGTACTTC. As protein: CASRSFETQYF.

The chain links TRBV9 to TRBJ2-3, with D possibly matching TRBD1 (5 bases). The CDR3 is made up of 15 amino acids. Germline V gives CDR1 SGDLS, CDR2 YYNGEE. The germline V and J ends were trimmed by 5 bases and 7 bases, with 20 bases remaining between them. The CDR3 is CASSQSGIADYTQYF. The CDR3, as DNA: TGTGCCAGCAGTCAATCAGGGATAGCTGATTATACGCAGTATTTT.

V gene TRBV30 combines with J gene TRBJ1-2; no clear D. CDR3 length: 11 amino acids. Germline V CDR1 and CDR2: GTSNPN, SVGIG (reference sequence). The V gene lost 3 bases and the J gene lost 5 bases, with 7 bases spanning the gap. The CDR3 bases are TGTGCCTGGAGAGGCCGGTATGGCTACACCTTC. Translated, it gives CAWRGRYGYTF.